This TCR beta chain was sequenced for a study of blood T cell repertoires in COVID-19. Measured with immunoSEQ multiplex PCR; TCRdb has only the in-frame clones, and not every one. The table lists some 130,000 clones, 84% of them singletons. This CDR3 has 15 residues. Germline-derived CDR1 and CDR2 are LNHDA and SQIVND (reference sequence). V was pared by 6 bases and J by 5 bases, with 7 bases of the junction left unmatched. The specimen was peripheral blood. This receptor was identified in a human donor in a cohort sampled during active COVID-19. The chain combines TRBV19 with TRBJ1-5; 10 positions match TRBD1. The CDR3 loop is CASSTGTGAHQPQHF. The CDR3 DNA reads TGTGCCAGTAGCACCGGGACAGGGGCCCATCAGCCCCAGCATTTT.